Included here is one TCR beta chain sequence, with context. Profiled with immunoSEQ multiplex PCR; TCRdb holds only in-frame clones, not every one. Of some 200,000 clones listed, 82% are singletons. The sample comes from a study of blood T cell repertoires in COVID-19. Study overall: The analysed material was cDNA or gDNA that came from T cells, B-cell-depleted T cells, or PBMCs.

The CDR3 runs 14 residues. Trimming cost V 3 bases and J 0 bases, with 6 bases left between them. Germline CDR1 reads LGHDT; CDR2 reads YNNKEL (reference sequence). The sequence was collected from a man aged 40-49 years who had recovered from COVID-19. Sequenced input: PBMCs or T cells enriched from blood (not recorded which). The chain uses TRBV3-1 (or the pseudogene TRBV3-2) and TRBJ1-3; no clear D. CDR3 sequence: CASSQRSSGNTIYF. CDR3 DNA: TGTGCCAGCAGCCAGAGGAGCTCTGGAAACACCATATATTTT.